This entry features one T cell receptor (beta chain) sequence. The antigen is unknown. This entry belongs to a study of cytomegalovirus exposure and HLA in healthy donors. Findings and caveats of the study: Fewer N-insertions (relative to the approximately 700-donor mean) were reportedly seen in an Asian-associated ancestry cluster in a later analysis. A later analysis linked a missense variant in DCLRE1C to the trimming of TCR beta V and J genes.

Germline V gene lookup returns CDR1 WSHSY and CDR2 SAAADI. The V and J ends lost 8 bases and 1 base, in that order; junction bases with no gene match: 6. There are 14 residues in the CDR3. A multiplex PCR was run with 60 Vbeta primers and 13 Jbeta primers. Here immunoSEQ multiplex PCR was the method, and the copy in TCRdb shows in-frame clones only, minus some. The sample includes 80,000 to 100,000 clones, about three quarters of them seen just once. The sample comprised PBMCs. The chain is built from TRBV10-2 and TRBJ2-3, with 7 nucleotides matching TRBD2. The sequence came from a man aged 35 to 55 in good health and CMV-seronegative. The CDR3 spells CASGLAGGTDTQYF. CDR3 bases: TGCGCCAGCGGCCTGGCGGGGGGCACAGATACGCAGTATTTT.